These 10 T cell receptor beta chains came from one sample sequenced in a study of preoperative IRX-2 immunotherapy in early breast cancer (dated by TCRdb to about 2019). The receptor library was made with the immunoSEQ multiplex PCR assay. This is the immuneACCESS table as TCRdb keeps it, with only in-frame sequences that have V and J called. A part of the clones is gone; compared with another copy, unresolved V genes explain less than half, and the rest is unexplained. The sample data list about 37,000 clones, and 80% to 90% of these were observed just once. The ten biggest clones cover roughly 1.5% of the sample. What the treatment or condition label conveys for this sample: preoperative locoregional IRX-2 cytokine immunotherapy. This sample comprised lymph node tissue, obtained after IRX-2 immunotherapy. The receptor source for this set is a human donor with breast cancer.

The chain recombines TRBV10-3 with TRBJ2-7, with 7 positions matching TRBD1. The germline V gene encodes CDR1 ENHRY and CDR2 SYGVKD. The CDR3 is made up of 17 amino acids. The junction had 10 bases not matched to a gene; V was cut back by 2 bases and J by 0 bases. DNA for the CDR3: TGTGCCATCAGTGAGAATAGACAGGGTTCTAGCTCCTACGAGCAGTACTTC. This codes for CAISENRQGSSSYEQYF.

This clone was seen only a few times. The J gene is TRBJ1-3, the V gene TRBV6-8; no firm D call. CDR3 length: 17 residues. In germline, CDR1 is MNHGY, CDR2 SAAAGT. V was cut by 0 bases and J by 0 bases, with 12 bases left in between. CDR3 bases: TGTGCCAGCAGTTACTCGATAGGACGGATCTCTGGAAACACCATATATTTT. Residues: CASSYSIGRISGNTIYF.

The CDR3 sequence: CASTPSGFTGELFF. CDR3 nucleotides: TGCGCCAGCACCCCTTCGGGGTTCACCGGGGAGCTGTTTTTT. The chain employs TRBV10-2 and TRBJ2-2, with D maybe TRBD2 (5 bases). The CDR3 runs to 14 residues. Trimming stripped 7 bases from V and 4 bases from J, with 13 bases between. Germline CDR1 is WSHSY and CDR2 is SAAADI.

CDR3 region: CASSSRTGGGNTEAFF. The CDR3, as DNA: TGTGCCAGCAGTTCACGGACAGGGGGAGGAAACACTGAAGCTTTCTTT. The gene calls are TRBV6-8 and TRBJ1-1, with 10 bases lining up with TRBD1. This CDR3 is built from 16 residues. Germline CDR1 and CDR2: MNHGY and SAAAGT. With V trimmed by 4 bases and J by 2 bases, 7 bases remained unmatched.

The rearrangement uses TRBV18 and TRBJ1-2; D not certain. V lost 3 bases and J 7 bases, leaving 9 bases between the germline ends. The CDR3 totals 12 residues. CDR1 and CDR2 (germline): KGHSH, LQKENI. The CDR3 is CASSPERAGYTF. As DNA, the CDR3 is TGTGCCAGCTCACCCGAGAGGGCTGGCTACACCTTC.

This clone was picked up a small number of times. CDR3 loop: CASSLSRRGEKLFF. As DNA, the CDR3 is TGTGCCAGCAGCTTGTCCCGGAGAGGTGAAAAACTGTTTTTT. V is TRBV11-3 and J is TRBJ1-4; D uncertain. Germline-derived CDR1 and CDR2 are SGHNT and YENEEA. The CDR3 sequence is 14 residues long. V was shortened by 3 bases and J by 7 bases, with 12 bases between the two germline ends. Supplemented by reference TRBV11-3 and TRBJ1-4, the full variable domain reads EAGVVQSPRYKIIEKKQPVAFWCNPISGHNTLYWYLQNLGQGPELLIRYENEEAVDDSQLPKDRFSAERLKGVDSTLKIQPAELGDSAVYLCASSLSRRGEKLFFGSGTQLSVL.

CDR3 protein: CASSPLGGGRETQYF. The CDR3 DNA sequence: TGTGCCAGCAGTCCCTTGGGGGGGGGCCGCGAGACCCAGTACTTC. The gene calls are TRBV28 and TRBJ2-5, with a weak D call TRBD2 (7 bases). CDR1 is MDHEN and CDR2 is SYDVKM in the germline V gene. Trimming cost V 5 bases and J 5 bases, with 18 bases left between them. This CDR3 is built from 15 residues.

This chain uses TRBV11-3 with TRBJ2-6; unclear D gene. Germline CDR1 and CDR2: SGHNT and YENEEA. Trimming took off 1 base at V and 0 bases at J, with 4 bases between the two ends. The CDR3 loop spans 15 amino acids. CDR3 DNA: TGTGCCAGCAGCTTAGGGATCTCTGGGGCCAACGTCCTGACTTTC. Translation gives CASSLGISGANVLTF.

This clone has a single count. The V and J genes are TRBV23-1 and TRBJ1-1; D call uncertain. TRBV23-1 is treated as an ORF (open reading frame) with a function not yet certain. The CDR3 covers 15 residues. The V gene lost 0 bases and the J gene lost 5 bases, with 13 bases spanning the gap. CDR3 residues: CASSQSLAWETEAFF. The CDR3 region has the DNA TGCGCCAGCAGTCAATCGTTGGCTTGGGAAACTGAAGCTTTCTTT.

V and J are TRBV7-7 and TRBJ2-3; D unclear. V lost 5 bases, J lost 0 bases, and 9 bases lay in between. CDR1 is SSHAT, CDR2 FNYEAQ, per germline (reference sequence). CDR3 length: 14 amino acids. CDR3 DNA: TGTGCCAGCAGCCCTGACCTTAGCACAGATACGCAGTATTTT. It specifies CASSPDLSTDTQYF.